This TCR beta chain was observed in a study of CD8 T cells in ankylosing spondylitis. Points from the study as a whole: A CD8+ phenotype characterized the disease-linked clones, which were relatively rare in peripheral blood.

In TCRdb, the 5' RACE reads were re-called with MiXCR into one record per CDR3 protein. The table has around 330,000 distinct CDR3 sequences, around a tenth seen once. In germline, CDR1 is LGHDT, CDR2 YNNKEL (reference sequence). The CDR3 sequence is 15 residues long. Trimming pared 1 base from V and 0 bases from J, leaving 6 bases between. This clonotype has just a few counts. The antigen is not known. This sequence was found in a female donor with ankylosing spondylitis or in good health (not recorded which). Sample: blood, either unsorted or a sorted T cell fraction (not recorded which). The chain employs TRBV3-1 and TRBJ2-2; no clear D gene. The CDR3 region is CASSQGSANTGELFF. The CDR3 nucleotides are TGTGCCAGCAGCCAAGGGAGCGCGAACACCGGGGAGCTGTTTTTT. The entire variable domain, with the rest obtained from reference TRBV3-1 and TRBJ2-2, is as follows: DTAVSQTPKYLVTQMGNDKSIKCEQNLGHDTMYWYKQDSKKFLKIMFSYNNKELIINETVPNRFSPKSPDKAHLNLHINSLELGDSAVYFCASSQGSANTGELFFGEGSRLTVL.